This T cell receptor (beta chain) was recorded in a study of blood T cell repertoires in COVID-19. Study information: The United States, Italy and Spain were the sources of the acute and convalescent COVID-19 samples. From T cells, B-cell-depleted T cells, or PBMCs came the material, which was cDNA or gDNA.

Germline V lookup: CDR1 SGHNT, CDR2 YENEEA. The CDR3 sequence is 14 residues long. V lost 7 bases and J 3 bases, leaving 13 bases between the germline ends. Original processing methods: It was from reference gene primer amplification that nucleated cell counts were estimated. TCRdb's table, derived via immunoSEQ multiplex PCR, lists solely in-frame clones and lacks some. V, J and clone size were drawn from that table, and D and trimming were deduced from the DNA. The table lists 100,000 to 150,000 clones, more than 75% of them singletons. This clone was detected only a few times. The sequence came from a man aged 50-59 years with acute or convalescent COVID-19. The gene calls are TRBV11-3 and TRBJ1-3, with a tentative D call TRBD1 (6 bases). Sequences were obtained from peripheral blood. CDR3 in amino acids: CASTLQGIGNTIYF. The CDR3 nucleotides are TGTGCCAGCACCCTTCAGGGGATTGGAAACACCATATATTTT.